The text below deals with one T cell receptor beta chain. Its antigen is currently unknown. Sufficient DNA from normal breast often required about 95-330 mg tissue. The ends were cut back, 5 bases at V and 6 bases at J, with 11 bases in the middle. In germline, CDR1 is ENHRY, CDR2 SYGVKD. CDR3 length: 13 residues. The data were obtained in a study of early stage breast cancer tumors. On the study more broadly: Most invasive tumors, about 75% of the 16, were ER+/PR+/HER2-. Findings and caveats of the study: Tumors had roughly 2.3-fold higher T cell density and higher clonality than adjacent normal breast tissue.

Here immunoSEQ multiplex PCR was the method, and the copy in TCRdb shows in-frame clones only, minus some. This table holds 6,500 to 8,000 clones, around 66% found once. The sequenced sample consisted of normal breast tissue next to the tumor. V and J are TRBV10-3 and TRBJ2-1; D is unresolved. The source is a person aged 45 to 60 with breast cancer. For the CDR3, the DNA is TGTGCCATCAGTCCCTCGGGTCCCAATGAGCAGTTCTTC. It is translated as CAISPSGPNEQFF.